This TCR beta chain originates from a study of cytomegalovirus exposure and HLA in healthy donors. Study-level results: The presence/absence work took it that sequencing depth was about the same across donors. The investigators catalogued 164 TCR beta chains as cytomegalovirus-associated. Most observed TCR sequences were rare, whereas some public TCRs were detected in many donors. Accurate prediction of most subjects' HLA-A and HLA-B alleles from TCR beta sequences was reported.

Of note for this clone: What it recognizes is unknown.

Vbeta (60) and Jbeta (13) primers were used in the PCR. The method was immunoSEQ multiplex PCR; TCRdb's version includes in-frame clones alone and lacks a portion of them. Here the sample spans about 130,000 clones, 75% to 85% being singletons. From germline, CDR1 is MRHNA and CDR2 SNTAGT. The germline V and J ends were trimmed by 5 bases and 6 bases, with 11 bases remaining between them. The CDR3 has 13 residues. V and J are TRBV6-4 and TRBJ1-5, with D possibly TRBD1 on 5 matching bases. Sequenced sample: PBMCs. This sequence was found in a young woman in good health and CMV-seropositive. The CDR3 loop is CASSPQAGQPQHF. As DNA, the CDR3 is TGTGCCAGCAGTCCACAGGCCGGTCAGCCCCAGCATTTT.